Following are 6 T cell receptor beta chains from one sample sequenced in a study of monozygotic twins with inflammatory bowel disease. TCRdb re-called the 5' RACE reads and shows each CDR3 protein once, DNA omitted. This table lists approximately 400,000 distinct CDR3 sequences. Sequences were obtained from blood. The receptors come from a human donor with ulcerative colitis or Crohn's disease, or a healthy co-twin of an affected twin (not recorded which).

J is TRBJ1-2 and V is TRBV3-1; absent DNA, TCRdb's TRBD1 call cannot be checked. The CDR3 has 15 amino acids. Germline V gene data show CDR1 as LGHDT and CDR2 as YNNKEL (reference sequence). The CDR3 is CASSQRDRALYGYTF.

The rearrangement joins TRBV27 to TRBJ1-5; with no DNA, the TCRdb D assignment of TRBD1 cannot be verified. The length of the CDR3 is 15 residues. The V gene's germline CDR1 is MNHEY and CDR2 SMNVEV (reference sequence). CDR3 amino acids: CASSKQGAGNQPQHF.

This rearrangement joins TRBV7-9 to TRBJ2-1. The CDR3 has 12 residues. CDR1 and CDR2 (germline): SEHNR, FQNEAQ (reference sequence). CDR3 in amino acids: CASSPLPYEQFF.

The CDR3 reads CASSESGRSENIQYF. J is TRBJ2-4 and V is TRBV7-9; lacking DNA, the TRBD2 call made by TCRdb goes unchecked. Germline CDR1 reads SEHNR; CDR2 reads FQNEAQ (reference sequence). CDR3 length equals 15 residues.

CDR3 sequence reads: CASSLAEENTEAFF. This rearrangement joins TRBV7-9 to TRBJ1-1. Germline values: CDR1 SEHNR, CDR2 FQNEAQ (reference sequence). This CDR3 is built from 14 residues.

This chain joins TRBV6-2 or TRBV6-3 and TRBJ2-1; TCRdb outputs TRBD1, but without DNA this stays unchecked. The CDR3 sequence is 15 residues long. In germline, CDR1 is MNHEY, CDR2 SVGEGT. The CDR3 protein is CASSLGTAGLGEQFF.